This T cell receptor (beta chain) originates from a study of blood T cells in healthy people across ages. Study summary: Template-switching capture recovered about one barcoded beta molecule per two T cells.

Study-wide points: No conclusive comparison of naive versus antigen-experienced cells was possible with unsorted PBMCs.

Sample-barcoded 5' priming and a J-beta primer mix drove a second PCR of about 6 to 12 cycles. Researchers report that a template-switch adaptor with 12 random nucleotides tagged each cDNA molecule. TCRdb itself ran the 5' RACE reads through MiXCR, one entry per CDR3 protein. Of about 1 million distinct CDR3 sequences in the sample, 45% were seen once. Donation came from healthy Caucasian individuals in Russia who were aged about 6 to 100. CDR1 and CDR2 from the germline V gene are KGHDR and SFDVKD. This CDR3 is 14 amino acids long. The V gene end was trimmed by 3 bases and the J gene end by 5 bases; junction bases not matched to a gene: 5. This clonotype was counted only a few times. What it binds is unknown.

The receptor was derived from a woman aged 55-75 years in good health. Material for sequencing was blood. V is TRBV24-1 and J is TRBJ2-5; 7 bases are shared with TRBD2. As DNA, the CDR3 is TGTGCCACCAGTGATGCAGCGGGATGGGAGACCCAGTACTTC. Translating it yields CATSDAAGWETQYF.